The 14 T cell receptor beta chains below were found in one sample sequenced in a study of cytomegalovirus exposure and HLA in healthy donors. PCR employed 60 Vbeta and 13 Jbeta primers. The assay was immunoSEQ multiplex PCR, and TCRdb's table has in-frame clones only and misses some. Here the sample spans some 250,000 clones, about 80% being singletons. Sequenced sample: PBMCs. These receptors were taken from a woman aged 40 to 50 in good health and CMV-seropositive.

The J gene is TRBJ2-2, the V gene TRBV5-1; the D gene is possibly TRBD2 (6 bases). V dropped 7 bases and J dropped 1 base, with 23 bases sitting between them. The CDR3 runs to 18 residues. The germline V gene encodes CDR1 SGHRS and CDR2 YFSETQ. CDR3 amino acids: CASRPQGWLRGNTGELFF. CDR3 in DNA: TGCGCCAGCCGCCCCCAAGGTTGGCTGCGGGGGAACACCGGGGAGCTGTTTTTT. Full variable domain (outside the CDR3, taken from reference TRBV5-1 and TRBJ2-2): KAGVTQTPRYLIKTRGQQVTLSCSPISGHRSVSWYQQTPGQGLQFLFEYFSETQRNKGNFPGRFSGRQFSNSRSEMNVSTLELGDSALYLCASRPQGWLRGNTGELFFGEGSRLTVL.

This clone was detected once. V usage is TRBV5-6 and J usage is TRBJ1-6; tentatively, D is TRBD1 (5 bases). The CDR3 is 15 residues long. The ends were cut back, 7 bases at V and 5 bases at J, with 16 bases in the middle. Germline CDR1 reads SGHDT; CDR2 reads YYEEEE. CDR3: CASWWGGIHNSPLHF. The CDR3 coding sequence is TGTGCCAGCTGGTGGGGGGGAATACATAATTCACCCCTCCACTTT.

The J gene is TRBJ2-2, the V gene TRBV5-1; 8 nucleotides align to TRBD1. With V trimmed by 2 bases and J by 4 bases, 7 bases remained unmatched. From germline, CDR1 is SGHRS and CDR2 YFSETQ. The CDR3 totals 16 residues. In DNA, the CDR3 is TGCGCCAGCAGCTTACTGCAGGGGGCCGGCACCGGGGAGCTGTTTTTT. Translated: CASSLLQGAGTGELFF.

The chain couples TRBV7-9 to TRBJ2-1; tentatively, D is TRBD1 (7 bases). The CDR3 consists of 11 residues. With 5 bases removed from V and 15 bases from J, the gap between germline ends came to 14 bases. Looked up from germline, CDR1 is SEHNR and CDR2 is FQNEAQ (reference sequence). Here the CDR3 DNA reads TGTGCCAGCAGCGAAGGAGGGGGCCGGTTCTTC. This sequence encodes CASSEGGGRFF.

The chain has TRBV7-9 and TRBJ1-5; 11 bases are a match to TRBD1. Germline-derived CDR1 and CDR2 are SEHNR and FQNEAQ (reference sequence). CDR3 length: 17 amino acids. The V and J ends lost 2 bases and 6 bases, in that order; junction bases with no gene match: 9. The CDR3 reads CASSLTTGTGGGQPQHF. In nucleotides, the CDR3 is TGTGCCAGCAGCTTAACTACCGGGACAGGGGGAGGTCAGCCCCAGCATTTT.

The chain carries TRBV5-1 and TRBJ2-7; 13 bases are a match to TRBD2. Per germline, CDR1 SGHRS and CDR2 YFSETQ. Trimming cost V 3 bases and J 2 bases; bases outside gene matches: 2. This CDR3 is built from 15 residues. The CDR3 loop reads CASSSGTSGTYEQYF. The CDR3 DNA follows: TGCGCCAGCAGCTCCGGGACTAGCGGGACCTACGAGCAGTACTTC.

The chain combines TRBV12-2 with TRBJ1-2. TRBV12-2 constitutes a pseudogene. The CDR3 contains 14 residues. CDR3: CASRFSRSNYGYTF. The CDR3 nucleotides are TGTGCAAGTCGCTTCAGTAGGAGCAACTATGGCTACACCTTC.

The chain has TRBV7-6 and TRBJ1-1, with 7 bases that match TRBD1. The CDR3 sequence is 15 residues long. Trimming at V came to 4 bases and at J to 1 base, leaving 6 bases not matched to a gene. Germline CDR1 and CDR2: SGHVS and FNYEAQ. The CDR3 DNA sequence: TGTGCCAGCAGCTCGAATTACAGGGGGAACACTGAAGCTTTCTTT. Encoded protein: CASSSNYRGNTEAFF.

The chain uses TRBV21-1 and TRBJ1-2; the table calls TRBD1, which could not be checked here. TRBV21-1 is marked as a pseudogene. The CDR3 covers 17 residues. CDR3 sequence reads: CASSKKDRGRLFYGYTF. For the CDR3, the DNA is TGTGCCAGCAGCAAGAAGGACAGGGGGCGTCTCTTCTATGGCTACACCTTC.

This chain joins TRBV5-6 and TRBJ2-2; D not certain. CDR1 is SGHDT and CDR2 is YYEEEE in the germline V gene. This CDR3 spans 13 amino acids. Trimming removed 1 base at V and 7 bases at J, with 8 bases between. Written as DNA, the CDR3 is TGTGCCAGCAGCTTGAGCCTACGCGGGGAGCTGTTTTTT. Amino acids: CASSLSLRGELFF.

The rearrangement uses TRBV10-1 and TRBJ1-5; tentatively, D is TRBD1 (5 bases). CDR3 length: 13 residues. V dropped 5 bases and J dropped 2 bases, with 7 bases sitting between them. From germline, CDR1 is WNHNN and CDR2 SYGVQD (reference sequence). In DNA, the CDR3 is TGCGCCAGCAGTCCGGGGGGCAATCAGCCCCAGCATTTT. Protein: CASSPGGNQPQHF.

The CDR3 protein is CASRTTGDTEAFF. In DNA, the CDR3 is TGTGCCAGTAGGACGACAGGGGACACTGAAGCTTTCTTT. This chain joins TRBV19 and TRBJ1-1; 8 bases align to TRBD1. Germline CDR1 and CDR2: LNHDA and SQIVND (reference sequence). The CDR3 has 13 residues. J was trimmed by 3 bases and V by 6 bases; bases with no gene match: 3.

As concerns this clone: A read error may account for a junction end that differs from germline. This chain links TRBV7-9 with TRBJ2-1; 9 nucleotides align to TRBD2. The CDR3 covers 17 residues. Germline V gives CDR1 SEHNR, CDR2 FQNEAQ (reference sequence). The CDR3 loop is CSSSLRLSGSSYNEQFF. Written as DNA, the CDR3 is TGTTCCAGCAGCTTAAGGCTTAGCGGGAGCTCCTACAATGAGCAGTTCTTC.

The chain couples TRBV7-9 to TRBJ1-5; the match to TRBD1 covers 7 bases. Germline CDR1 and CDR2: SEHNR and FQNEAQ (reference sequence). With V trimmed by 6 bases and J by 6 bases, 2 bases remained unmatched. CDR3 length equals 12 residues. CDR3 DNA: TGTGCCAGCAGACAGGGGAGTCAGCCCCAGCATTTT. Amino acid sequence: CASRQGSQPQHF. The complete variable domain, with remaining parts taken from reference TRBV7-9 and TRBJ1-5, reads DTGVSQNPRHKITKRGQNVTFRCDPISEHNRLYWYRQTLGQGPEFLTYFQNEAQLEKSRLLSDRFSAERPKGSFSTLEIQRTEQGDSAMYLCASRQGSQPQHFGDGTRLSIL.